A single sample gave rise to the 25 T cell receptor beta chains below, sequenced in a study of blood T cells in healthy people across ages. For the second PCR, which ran for about 6 to 11 cycles, a sample-barcoded 5' primer and a J-beta primer mix were used. Each CDR3 protein is one row after TCRdb ran MiXCR on the 5' RACE reads. The data show roughly 680,000 distinct CDR3 sequences, under 65% seen once. Sequenced sample: blood. Every receptor here comes from a woman aged 80 or over in good health.

This clonotype was seen many times. The chain employs TRBV27 and TRBJ2-5, with 11 bases matching TRBD2. The CDR3 has 15 amino acids. Germline trimming cut 3 bases from V and 13 bases from J; bases unmatched to any gene: 13. Per the germline V gene, CDR1 is MNHEY and CDR2 is SMNVEV (reference sequence). CDR3 nucleotide sequence: TGTGCCAGCAGTTTGTTTTTGGGACTAGCGGAGCTGATGTACTTC. Translating gives CASSLFLGLAELMYF.

Concerning this clonotype: This may be a read error, as it is one base from a much larger clone. V usage is TRBV6-6 and J usage is TRBJ2-4; 10 positions match TRBD2. The J call may be in error: the DNA end matches TRBJ2-7 better. The CDR3 is 16 residues long. Germline V CDR1 and CDR2: MNHNY, SVGAGI (reference sequence). The CDR3 coding sequence is TGTGCCAGCAGGTACTCGCTTCGTAGCGGGAGGACCGAGCAGTACTTC. As protein: CASRYSLRSGRTEQYF.

This clonotype was counted a few times. This may stem from a read error, because a much larger clone lies one nucleotide away. V and J are TRBV2 and TRBJ2-1; tentative D call: TRBD1 (6 bases). The assigned J gene may be wrong: the sequence end matches TRBJ2-7 better. The germline V gene has CDR1 SNHLY and CDR2 FYNNEI. The CDR3 is 13 residues long. The CDR3 DNA reads TGTGCCAGCTGTACAGGGTACTACAATGAGCAGTACTTC. This gives the protein CASCTGYYNEQYF.

The chain joins TRBV2 to TRBJ1-2; D is perhaps TRBD1 (6 bases). CDR1 and CDR2 (germline): SNHLY, FYNNEI. CDR3 length: 14 amino acids. V was cut by 6 bases and J by 6 bases, with 17 bases left in between. The CDR3 loop is CASRPSGAFHGYTF. CDR3 coding DNA: TGTGCCAGCAGACCTTCGGGGGCCTTTCATGGCTACACCTTC.

This clonotype was detected many times. The V gene is TRBV7-2, the J gene TRBJ1-2, with 9 bases lining up with TRBD1. The CDR3 spans 18 residues. Germline loops: CDR1 SGHTA, CDR2 FQGNSA. With 4 bases clipped from V and 3 bases from J, the junction kept 15 bases outside the gene matches. The CDR3 loop reads CASSSQSTGTGRHYGYTF. In nucleotides, the CDR3 is TGTGCCAGCAGCTCTCAATCAACCGGGACAGGGAGACACTATGGCTACACCTTC.

The rearrangement uses TRBV24-1 and TRBJ2-5, with D perhaps TRBD2 (6 bases). Trimming shortened V by 3 bases and J by 11 bases, and 18 bases separated the two germline ends. The germline gives CDR1 KGHDR, CDR2 SFDVKD. This CDR3 has 14 residues. The CDR3 protein is CATSDPGGVNEQYF. The CDR3 DNA is TGTGCCACCAGTGATCCCGGAGGGGTGAATGAGCAGTACTTC.

This clonotype has just a few counts. The CDR3 coding sequence is TGTGCCAGCAGTGAGACTGGGCCCTACAATGAGCAGTTCTTC. Translation: CASSETGPYNEQFF. The rearrangement links TRBV2 to TRBJ2-1; D uncertain. CDR3 length equals 14 residues. V lost 3 bases to trimming and J lost 2 bases, with 8 bases between them. Germline V CDR1 and CDR2: SNHLY, FYNNEI.

This clonotype was detected only a few times. The rearrangement joins TRBV29-1 to TRBJ1-2, with unresolved D. The CDR3 loop spans 13 amino acids. Trimming took off 4 bases at V and 4 bases at J, with 13 bases between the two ends. CDR1 and CDR2 from the germline V gene are SQVTM and ANQGSEA. CDR3 coding DNA: TGCAGCGTTGGAATGGCGGAGAGCTATGGCTACACCTTC. This sequence encodes CSVGMAESYGYTF. Full variable domain (rest looked up from reference TRBV29-1 and TRBJ1-2): SAVISQKPSRDICQRGTSLTIQCQVDSQVTMMFWYRQQPGQSLTLIATANQGSEATYESGFVIDKFPISRPNLTFSTLTVSNMSPEDSSIYLCSVGMAESYGYTFGSGTRLTVV.

This clonotype came up many times. A much larger clone lies one base from this, so it may be a read error. This chain joins TRBV6-6 and TRBJ2-7; no reliable D call. The CDR3 has 11 amino acids. Trimming took off 6 bases at V and 3 bases at J, with 6 bases between the two ends. Per the germline V gene, CDR1 is MNHNY and CDR2 is SVGAGI (reference sequence). Here the CDR3 reads CASSQRYEQYF. DNA for the CDR3: TGTGCCAGCAGCCAGCGCTACGAGCAGTACTTC.

The table lists this clonotype with a count of one. The J gene is TRBJ2-7, the V gene TRBV14; no clear D. The last part of the DNA fits TRBJ2-5 better; the J call may be wrong. Germline V lookup: CDR1 SGHDN, CDR2 FVKESK. This CDR3 spans 12 amino acids. The CDR3 is CASSPDLQTQYF. The CDR3 DNA reads as TGTGCCAGCAGCCCTGATTTGCAGACCCAGTACTTC.

In its sample, this clonotype was seen a few times. This chain connects TRBV5-1 to TRBJ2-1, with a weak D call TRBD2 (5 bases). Germline CDR1 SGHRS, CDR2 YFSETQ. V was cut by 4 bases and J by 2 bases, with 13 bases left in between. This CDR3 region has 15 residues. The CDR3 bases are TGCGCCAGCAGCCCAACTAGGAATACCTACAATGAGCAGTTCTTC. As protein: CASSPTRNTYNEQFF.

The J gene is TRBJ1-4, the V gene TRBV6-1; 8 nucleotides align to TRBD1. Trimming at V came to 7 bases and at J to 0 bases, leaving 1 base not matched to a gene. The CDR3 totals 14 residues. Germline values: CDR1 MNHNS, CDR2 SASEGT. CDR3 bases: TGTGCCAGCATGACAGGGGCAACTAATGAAAAACTGTTTTTT. Encoded protein: CASMTGATNEKLFF.

Turning to this clonotype: A much larger clone sits a single nucleotide away, making a read error possible. The rearrangement links TRBV2 to TRBJ2-5; unclear D gene. This CDR3 is built from 15 residues. From germline, CDR1 is SNHLY and CDR2 FYNNEI. CDR3 protein: CASILTKVAQETRYF. As DNA, the CDR3 is TGTGCCAGCATTCTCACCAAGGTGGCCCAAGAGACCCGGTACTTC.

The CDR3 here is CSAKGANYGYTF. In nucleotides, the CDR3 is TGCAGCGCGAAAGGAGCTAACTATGGCTACACCTTC. The chain uses TRBV29-1 and TRBJ1-2; D is uncertain. Between the trimmed V and J ends, which lost 7 bases and 0 bases, there was a span of 9 bases. The CDR3 consists of 12 residues. Germline CDR1 and CDR2: SQVTM and ANQGSEA.

The chain links TRBV25-1 to TRBJ2-5, with D possibly matching TRBD1 (5 bases). Matching the DNA end better, TRBJ2-7 makes the J call doubtful. Germline CDR1 is MGHDK and CDR2 is SYGVNS. The CDR3 spans 14 residues. CDR3 sequence (DNA): TGTGCCAGCAGTGATCCTTCAGGGTTGGACGAGCAGTACTTC. Encoded protein: CASSDPSGLDEQYF.

Note on this clonotype: Its ends do not fully match the called genes, so a read error is possible. This chain links TRBV4-1 with TRBJ2-7; perhaps D is TRBD1 or TRBD2 (5 bases each). The CDR3 is 12 amino acids. CDR1 is MGHRA and CDR2 is YSYEKL in the germline V gene. The CDR3 protein is CASSLVGTEKYF. DNA of the CDR3: TGCGCCAGCAGCCTGGTTGGGACCGAGAAGTACTTC.

Remarks on this clonotype: This sequence may be a read error, since a much larger clone differs from it by one base. The genes are TRBV7-3 and TRBJ2-7; D is uncertain. The CDR3 covers 15 residues. CDR1 and CDR2 (germline): SGHTA, FQGTGA. This CDR3 reads CASNLSGVTGNEQYF. DNA of the CDR3: TGTGCCAGCAACTTATCTGGCGTTACGGGCAACGAGCAGTACTTC.

The table lists this clonotype with many counts. The chain recombines TRBV11-3 with TRBJ2-1; 7 positions agree with TRBD1. Trimming cost V 0 bases and J 10 bases; bases outside gene matches: 3. Germline values: CDR1 SGHNT, CDR2 YENEEA. The CDR3 contains 13 residues. In DNA, the CDR3 is TGTGCCAGCAGCTTAGATTTCAGGGGGGAGCAGTTCTTC. Amino acid sequence: CASSLDFRGEQFF.

This clonotype has only a few counts. The chain is built from TRBV10-3 and TRBJ1-1, with unresolved D. V gave up 3 bases and J gave up 3 bases, with 8 bases separating them. Germline values: CDR1 ENHRY, CDR2 SYGVKD. The CDR3 totals 13 residues. CDR3 nucleotide sequence: TGTGCCATCAGTGATAGGGTGGACACTGAAGCTTTCTTT. It specifies CAISDRVDTEAFF.

Comment on this clonotype: The junction does not match germline at one end; this may be a read error. Written as DNA, the CDR3 is TGTTCAGCGGCTAGCACAGAGACGCAGTATTTT. Its translation is CSAASTETQYF. The chain links TRBV6-2 or TRBV6-3 to TRBJ2-3; TRBD2 is a possible D gene (5 bases). This CDR3 has 11 amino acids. Germline V gene sequence: CDR1 MNHEY, CDR2 SVGEGT.

This chain joins TRBV7-9 and TRBJ2-7; no clear D. The V gene lost 2 bases and the J gene lost 3 bases, with 11 bases spanning the gap. Germline CDR1 is SEHNR and CDR2 is FQNEAQ (reference sequence). The CDR3 extends over 14 amino acids. The CDR3 DNA reads TGTGCCAGCAGCTTAAACAACAAAGGCTACGAGCAGTACTTC. As protein: CASSLNNKGYEQYF.

V gene TRBV12-3 or TRBV12-4 combines with J gene TRBJ1-2; D is possibly TRBD1 (6 bases). V gave up 3 bases and J gave up 4 bases, with 12 bases separating them. This CDR3 spans 14 amino acids. The CDR3 here is CASSFWGAGYGYTF. CDR3 DNA sequence: TGTGCCAGCAGTTTTTGGGGGGCTGGCTATGGCTACACCTTC.

This chain uses TRBV7-9 with TRBJ2-5; 10 bases are a match to TRBD1. The CDR3 is made up of 17 amino acids. Trimming at V came to 3 bases and at J to 5 bases, leaving 12 bases not matched to a gene. The germline V gene encodes CDR1 SEHNR and CDR2 FQNEAQ (reference sequence). The CDR3 protein is CASSLAAGQGFRETQYF. The CDR3 DNA reads TGTGCCAGCAGCTTGGCGGCGGGACAGGGGTTCAGGGAGACCCAGTACTTC.

This chain connects TRBV18 to TRBJ2-7; the D gene is possibly TRBD2 (6 bases). V lost 5 bases and J lost 2, with 13 bases in between. The germline CDR1 and CDR2 sequences are KGHSH and LQKENI. The CDR3 covers 14 residues. CDR3 coding DNA: TGTGCCAGCTCAAAATCCCAGCGGGCCTACGAGCAGTACTTC. It yields the protein CASSKSQRAYEQYF.

Details on this clonotype: This may arise from a read error, as a much more abundant clone is one base away. The rearrangement links TRBV12-3 or TRBV12-4 to TRBJ2-5; TRBD2 matches 10 bases. This CDR3 has 14 amino acids. CDR3 bases: TGTGCCAGCAGCAAGCGGGAGGGTGGAGAGGCCCAGTACTTC. Translation gives CASSKREGGEAQYF.